One and the same sample provided the 26 T cell receptor beta chains below, sequenced in a study of blood T cell repertoires in COVID-19. The data were produced by immunoSEQ multiplex PCR, yet TCRdb's version contains in-frame clones alone and is incomplete. The sample contains hundreds of thousands of clones, around four fifths of which appear only once. The source material was peripheral blood. The receptors originated from a woman of 80 years or more with acute or convalescent COVID-19.

The V call is TRBV7-9, the J call TRBJ2-4; 8 nucleotides line up with TRBD1. Germline values: CDR1 SEHNR, CDR2 FQNEAQ (reference sequence). V trimming: 2 bases; J trimming: 1 base; junction bases outside the gene matches: 4. The CDR3 consists of 16 residues. The CDR3 sequence is CASSLQGAEAKNIQYF. Here the CDR3 DNA reads TGTGCCAGCAGCTTACAGGGGGCCGAGGCCAAAAACATTCAGTACTTC. The full variable domain, in which reference TRBV7-9 and TRBJ2-4 provide the parts outside the CDR3, is DTGVSQNPRHKITKRGQNVTFRCDPISEHNRLYWYRQTLGQGPEFLTYFQNEAQLEKSRLLSDRFSAERPKGSFSTLEIQRTEQGDSAMYLCASSLQGAEAKNIQYFGAGTRLSVL.

The rearrangement links TRBV2 to TRBJ2-7; no clear D. Trimming pared 2 bases from V and 0 bases from J, leaving 8 bases between. The CDR3 extends over 14 amino acids. Looked up from germline, CDR1 is SNHLY and CDR2 is FYNNEI. The CDR3 region is CASSEMQVSYEQYF. The CDR3 DNA reads TGTGCCAGCAGTGAAATGCAGGTCTCCTACGAGCAGTACTTC.

The rearrangement joins TRBV7-2 to TRBJ2-3; 8 positions match TRBD2. Germline loops: CDR1 SGHTA, CDR2 FQGNSA. With 5 bases clipped from V and 2 bases from J, the junction kept 9 bases outside the gene matches. This CDR3 region has 16 residues. CDR3: CASSPRGGRNTDTQYF. Here the CDR3 DNA reads TGTGCCAGCAGCCCCCGCGGGGGGCGAAACACAGATACGCAGTATTTT.

This chain connects TRBV7-2 to TRBJ2-1, with 9 bases that match TRBD2. Germline-derived CDR1 and CDR2 are SGHTA and FQGNSA. The junction had 4 bases not matched to a gene; V was cut back by 3 bases and J by 7 bases. The CDR3 runs 14 residues. CDR3 amino acids: CASSFASGINEQFF. The CDR3 DNA reads as TGTGCCAGCAGCTTTGCTAGCGGGATAAATGAGCAGTTCTTC.

The rearrangement uses TRBV27 and TRBJ2-3; 7 nucleotides agree with TRBD2. Trimming removed 8 bases from V and 6 bases from J; junction bases left unmatched: 14. The CDR3 loop spans 15 amino acids. Germline-derived CDR1 and CDR2 are MNHEY and SMNVEV (reference sequence). The CDR3 reads CASGPAGSVSDTQYF. In nucleotides, the CDR3 is TGTGCCAGCGGCCCAGCGGGAAGTGTTTCTGATACGCAGTATTTT.

The gene calls are TRBV6-2 or TRBV6-3 and TRBJ2-1; D is possibly TRBD1 (6 bases). The CDR3 runs to 16 residues. Germline assignment: CDR1 MNHEY and CDR2 SVGEGT. The germline V and J ends were trimmed by 0 bases and 4 bases, with 13 bases remaining between them. For the CDR3, the DNA is TGTGCCAGCAGTTACTCGATAAAGGGGGTATACAATGAGCAGTTCTTC. This sequence encodes CASSYSIKGVYNEQFF.

This clone was observed a single time. This chain uses TRBV12-3 or TRBV12-4 with TRBJ2-5, with 8 bases matching TRBD2. V was clipped by 6 bases and J by 5 bases; unmatched bases: 5. The CDR3 covers 13 residues. CDR3 DNA sequence: TGTGCCAGCAGGAGAATAGCGGGGGAGACCCAGTACTTC. Translating it yields CASRRIAGETQYF.

J is TRBJ2-1 and V is TRBV7-9, with D perhaps matching TRBD2 (6 bases). The V gene lost 5 bases and the J gene lost 3 bases, with 8 bases spanning the gap. The CDR3 is made up of 13 amino acids. Germline assignment: CDR1 SEHNR and CDR2 FQNEAQ (reference sequence). CDR3 residues: CASSGGLYNEQFF. CDR3 DNA sequence: TGTGCCAGCAGCGGGGGACTCTACAATGAGCAGTTCTTC. Supplemented by reference TRBV7-9 and TRBJ2-1, the full variable domain reads DTGVSQNPRHKITKRGQNVTFRCDPISEHNRLYWYRQTLGQGPEFLTYFQNEAQLEKSRLLSDRFSAERPKGSFSTLEIQRTEQGDSAMYLCASSGGLYNEQFFGPGTRLTVL.

The chain recombines TRBV2 with TRBJ2-4, with D maybe TRBD2 (5 bases). This CDR3 has 15 residues. CDR1 is SNHLY, CDR2 FYNNEI, per germline. The V end was cut by 6 bases, the J end by 5 bases, with 17 bases between. CDR3 in amino acids: CASSPWGAGENIQYF. CDR3 nucleotide sequence: TGTGCCAGCAGCCCTTGGGGTGCCGGGGAAAACATTCAGTACTTC.

V usage is TRBV2 and J usage is TRBJ1-2; tentative D call: TRBD1 (6 bases). V shed 5 bases and J shed 8 bases, with 15 bases lying between them. The CDR3 runs 13 residues. CDR1 is SNHLY, CDR2 FYNNEI, per germline. CDR3 DNA sequence: TGTGCCAGCAGTTTACCGGGACAAGGGGGCTACACCTTC. Translated, it gives CASSLPGQGGYTF.

The rearrangement uses TRBV19 and TRBJ2-1; 13 nucleotides match TRBD2. J gave up 6 bases and V 6 bases, and 5 bases lay outside the gene matches. The V gene's germline CDR1 is LNHDA and CDR2 SQIVND (reference sequence). The CDR3 is 15 residues long. The CDR3: CASRLRTSGSNEQFF. In nucleotides, the CDR3 is TGTGCCAGTAGATTAAGGACTAGCGGGAGCAATGAGCAGTTCTTC.

The V gene is TRBV25-1, the J gene TRBJ1-5; D uncertain. V was trimmed by 3 bases and J by 6 bases, leaving 12 bases between them. The CDR3 extends over 14 amino acids. The germline V gene has CDR1 MGHDK and CDR2 SYGVNS. As DNA, the CDR3 is TGTGCCAGCAGTGATGCCAGGAAAAGTCAGCCCCAGCATTTT. Protein sequence: CASSDARKSQPQHF.

J is TRBJ1-1 and V is TRBV6-5; 7 nucleotides line up with TRBD1. Germline values: CDR1 MNHEY, CDR2 SVGAGI. With V trimmed by 7 bases and J by 9 bases, 11 bases remained unmatched. CDR3 size: 13 residues. CDR3 amino acids: CASTDEGQRKAFF. The CDR3 region has the DNA TGTGCCAGCACCGATGAGGGACAGAGGAAAGCTTTCTTT.

This clone came up a few times. The rearrangement links TRBV3-1 (or the pseudogene TRBV3-2) to TRBJ1-1, with D possibly being TRBD1 (5 bases). Trimming removed 0 bases at V and 1 base at J, with 6 bases between. This CDR3 spans 14 amino acids. Germline CDR1 and CDR2: LGHDT and YNNKEL (reference sequence). The CDR3 bases are TGTGCCAGCAGCCAAGAGGGGGGGAACACTGAAGCTTTCTTT. Translating it yields CASSQEGGNTEAFF.

The chain couples TRBV19 to TRBJ1-4; no clear D. The CDR3 covers 16 residues. V dropped 5 bases and J dropped 0 bases, with 13 bases sitting between them. The germline V gene encodes CDR1 LNHDA and CDR2 SQIVND (reference sequence). Here the CDR3 DNA reads TGTGCCAGTAGTGCGAGATCAAGAACAACTAATGAAAAACTGTTTTTT. This sequence encodes CASSARSRTTNEKLFF.

V usage is TRBV20-1 and J usage is TRBJ2-7; 9 nucleotides agree with TRBD2. The junction had 4 bases not matched to a gene; V was cut back by 3 bases and J by 4 bases. The germline V gene encodes CDR1 DFQATT and CDR2 SNEGSKA (reference sequence). This CDR3 comprises 13 residues. CDR3 sequence: CSASLAGLYEQYF. In nucleotides, the CDR3 is TGCAGTGCTAGTCTAGCGGGACTTTACGAGCAGTACTTC.

Turning to this clone: The sample contains more than one DNA sequence encoding this CDR3. The chain employs TRBV18 and TRBJ1-1; 8 positions agree with TRBD1. The germline V gene encodes CDR1 KGHSH and CDR2 LQKENI. The CDR3 totals 15 residues. The J segment lost 1 base and the V segment lost 3 bases, leaving 4 bases of the junction unmatched. CDR3 region: CASSPGTGWNTEAFF. The CDR3 coding sequence is TGTGCCAGCTCACCTGGGACAGGCTGGAACACTGAAGCTTTCTTT.

The chain employs TRBV28 and TRBJ1-1; D might be TRBD1 (6 bases). V lost 5 bases and J lost 1, with 11 bases in between. Germline values: CDR1 MDHEN, CDR2 SYDVKM. CDR3 length: 14 amino acids. As DNA, the CDR3 is TGTGCCAGCAGTCCCCAGGACAGGAACACTGAAGCTTTCTTT. Amino acid sequence: CASSPQDRNTEAFF. The full variable domain, with the rest looked up from reference TRBV28 and TRBJ1-1, is DVKVTQSSRYLVKRTGEKVFLECVQDMDHENMFWYRQDPGLGLRLIYFSYDVKMKEKGDIPEGYSVSREKKERFSLILESASTNQTSMYLCASSPQDRNTEAFFGQGTRLTVV.

This clone was observed once. The V and J genes are TRBV28 and TRBJ1-4; 8 nucleotides match TRBD1. CDR1 MDHEN and CDR2 SYDVKM come from the germline V gene. This CDR3 has 14 residues. The ends lost 6 bases at V and 3 bases at J; junction bases unmatched: 3. As DNA, the CDR3 is TGTGCCAGCAGCCCAGGGGGCTCTAATGAAAAACTGTTTTTT. This codes for CASSPGGSNEKLFF.

V usage is TRBV18 and J usage is TRBJ2-1, with D perhaps matching TRBD1 (6 bases). Trimming stripped 4 bases from V and 0 bases from J, with 13 bases between. Germline-derived CDR1 and CDR2 are KGHSH and LQKENI. CDR3 length equals 16 residues. The CDR3 region has the DNA TGTGCCAGCTCACAGACAGGCCAAAGCTCCTACAATGAGCAGTTCTTC. Its translation is CASSQTGQSSYNEQFF.

This clone was detected a few times. The rearrangement uses TRBV25-1 and TRBJ1-2; D not resolved. Germline CDR1 is MGHDK and CDR2 is SYGVNS. CDR3 length: 13 amino acids. Trimming shortened V by 3 bases and J by 6 bases, and 11 bases separated the two germline ends. The CDR3 loop is CASSERERDGYTF. Here the CDR3 DNA reads TGTGCCAGCAGTGAGAGGGAAAGGGATGGCTACACCTTC.

In its sample, this clone was seen once. This sequence joins TRBV3-1 (or the pseudogene TRBV3-2) and TRBJ1-1; a possible D gene is TRBD1 (6 bases). CDR3 length: 14 residues. CDR1 is LGHDT, CDR2 YNNKEL, per germline (reference sequence). V was pared by 4 bases and J by 2 bases, with 11 bases between. The CDR3 is CASSRRTANTEAFF. CDR3 DNA: TGTGCCAGCAGCCGGAGGACAGCAAACACTGAAGCTTTCTTT.

This CDR3 reads CASSYPNEQGFGYTF. The CDR3 coding sequence is TGTGCCAGCAGTTACCCGAATGAACAGGGGTTCGGCTACACCTTC. This rearrangement joins TRBV6-2 or TRBV6-3 to TRBJ1-2, with TRBD1 matching 7 bases. The V gene's germline CDR1 is MNHEY and CDR2 SVGEGT. The CDR3 has 15 residues. The ends lost 2 bases at V and 8 bases at J; junction bases unmatched: 11.

The genes are TRBV18 and TRBJ2-1; maybe TRBD2 (6 bases). The germline V and J ends were trimmed by 5 bases and 5 bases, with 10 bases remaining between them. The germline gives CDR1 KGHSH, CDR2 LQKENI. The CDR3 consists of 13 residues. CDR3 loop: CASSELANNEQFF. The CDR3 DNA follows: TGTGCCAGCTCAGAGCTAGCGAACAATGAGCAGTTCTTC.

The chain employs TRBV25-1 and TRBJ1-4, with D tentatively TRBD1 (5 bases). The V gene lost 3 bases and the J gene lost 5 bases, with 19 bases spanning the gap. There are 17 residues in the CDR3. Germline loops: CDR1 MGHDK, CDR2 SYGVNS. The CDR3 loop reads CASSDHSKGAWNEKLFF. The DNA of the CDR3 is TGTGCCAGCAGTGACCATTCTAAAGGGGCTTGGAATGAAAAACTGTTTTTT.

This clone occurred once. The gene calls are TRBV7-9 and TRBJ1-6; D is possibly TRBD1 (6 bases). The CDR3 is 15 amino acids. Deletions cut 1 base from V and 10 bases from J, with 14 bases between. Germline values: CDR1 SEHNR, CDR2 FQNEAQ (reference sequence). This CDR3 is CASSLESGVMSPLHF. CDR3 nucleotide sequence: TGTGCCAGCAGCTTAGAATCAGGGGTAATGTCACCCCTCCACTTT. The entire variable domain, with the rest obtained from reference TRBV7-9 and TRBJ1-6, is as follows: DTGVSQNPRHKITKRGQNVTFRCDPISEHNRLYWYRQTLGQGPEFLTYFQNEAQLEKSRLLSDRFSAERPKGSFSTLEIQRTEQGDSAMYLCASSLESGVMSPLHFGNGTRLTVT.